The TCR beta chain under discussion was sequenced for a study of blood T cell repertoires in COVID-19. Trimming cost V 3 bases and J 5 bases; bases outside gene matches: 6. This CDR3 contains 15 residues. Germline V gene data show CDR1 as SGHRS and CDR2 as YFSETQ. Assay: immunoSEQ multiplex PCR; the TCRdb copy retains only in-frame clones and omits some. The table shows about 170,000 clones, with around nine tenths occurring only once. This clonotype originated in a man aged 50 or older who had recovered from COVID-19. The J gene is TRBJ2-3, the V gene TRBV5-1, with 10 bases aligning to TRBD2. Sequenced: peripheral blood. CDR3 residues: CASSSRAGGIDTQYF. As DNA, the CDR3 is TGCGCCAGCAGCTCTCGAGCGGGGGGGATAGATACGCAGTATTTT.